This TCR beta chain was recovered during a study of shared clonotypes between healthy human individuals. About the study: Each donor contributed plates that comprised three CD4 naive, three CD4 memory, two CD8 naive and one CD8 memory.

Trimming took off 3 bases at V and 1 base at J, with 7 bases between the two ends. The CDR3 length is 12 residues. The germline gives CDR1 SQVTM, CDR2 ANQGSEA. The protocol was immunoSEQ multiplex PCR, while the TCRdb copy is restricted to in-frame clones and leaves out a portion. The table has 1,500,000 or so clones, approximately 98.5% seen once. This sequence originates from a man aged 30 to 39 in good health. Material: naive CD4+ T cells sorted from blood. Described subset: CD45RA+ positively selected. J is TRBJ2-7 and V is TRBV29-1; no reliable D call. CDR3 in DNA: TGCAGCGTTGAGGGCAGGTCCTACGAGCAGTACTTC. Its translation: CSVEGRSYEQYF.